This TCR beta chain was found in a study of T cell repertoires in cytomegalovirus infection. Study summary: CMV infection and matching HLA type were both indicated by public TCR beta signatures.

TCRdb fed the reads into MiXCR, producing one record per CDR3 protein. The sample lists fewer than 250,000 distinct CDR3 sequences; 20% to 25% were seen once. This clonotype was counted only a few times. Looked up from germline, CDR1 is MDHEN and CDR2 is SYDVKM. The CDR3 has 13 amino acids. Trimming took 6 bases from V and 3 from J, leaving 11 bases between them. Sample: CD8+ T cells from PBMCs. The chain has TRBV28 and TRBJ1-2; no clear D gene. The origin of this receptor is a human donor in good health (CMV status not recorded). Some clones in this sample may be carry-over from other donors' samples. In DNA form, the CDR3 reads TGTGCCAGCAGCCCGGGGTTGGACTATGGCTACACCTTC. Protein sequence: CASSPGLDYGYTF.